Each of the 20 T cell receptor beta chains below was sequenced from the same sample in a study of blood T cell repertoires in COVID-19. Only in-frame clones appear in the TCRdb table, and some are missing; sequencing was by immunoSEQ multiplex PCR. The sample carries 30,000 to 40,000 clones, under 90% recorded once. The material sequenced was peripheral blood. The receptors come from a human donor in a cohort sampled during active COVID-19.

This chain connects TRBV7-6 to TRBJ1-1; maybe TRBD1 (5 bases). Trimming removed 5 bases from V and 4 bases from J, with 14 bases in between. The germline gives CDR1 SGHVS, CDR2 FNYEAQ. The CDR3 totals 14 residues. The CDR3 DNA reads as TGTGCCAGCAGCCCAGAGACAGTGAGCACTGAAGCTTTCTTT. Protein: CASSPETVSTEAFF.

V and J are TRBV5-1 and TRBJ1-2, with 8 bases aligning to TRBD1. Germline V gene sequence: CDR1 SGHRS, CDR2 YFSETQ. This CDR3 has 13 residues. J gave up 8 bases and V 3 bases, and 6 bases lay outside the gene matches. The CDR3, as DNA: TGCGCCAGCAGCTACCCCGGACAGGGAGGCTACACCTTC. Its protein product is CASSYPGQGGYTF.

The chain carries TRBV25-1 and TRBJ1-2; D is undetermined. The germline gives CDR1 MGHDK, CDR2 SYGVNS. Trimming pared 6 bases from V and 6 bases from J, leaving 26 bases between. The CDR3 sequence is 17 residues long. CDR3 DNA sequence: TGTGCCAGCAGCCAGATGAAAGAGGGATTAGATCATGATGGCTACACCTTC. It is translated as CASSQMKEGLDHDGYTF.

The rearrangement links TRBV5-6 to TRBJ2-7; 7 nucleotides line up with TRBD1. CDR1 is SGHDT, CDR2 YYEEEE, per germline. There are 16 residues in the CDR3. V lost 6 bases to trimming and J lost 2 bases; unmatched junction nucleotides: 14. The CDR3: CASNAFGDRVPYEQYF. Written as DNA, the CDR3 is TGTGCCAGCAACGCTTTCGGGGACAGAGTGCCCTACGAGCAGTACTTC.

In its sample, this clone was seen a few times. V and J are TRBV30 and TRBJ2-7, with D possibly matching TRBD1 (6 bases). This CDR3 spans 13 amino acids. V was clipped by 5 bases and J by 2 bases, with 13 bases between them. Germline CDR1 and CDR2: GTSNPN and SVGIG (reference sequence). As DNA, the CDR3 is TGTGCCTGGGAGAGGCAGGGGCCCTACGAGCAGTACTTC. It codes for CAWERQGPYEQYF.

This chain links TRBV28 with TRBJ2-7, with D possibly TRBD1 on 5 matching bases. The CDR3 totals 15 residues. Trimming took 6 bases from V and 3 from J, leaving 18 bases between them. Germline V lookup: CDR1 MDHEN, CDR2 SYDVKM. CDR3 region: CASSSPGRGGYEQYF. The CDR3, as DNA: TGTGCCAGCAGCTCTCCGGGTAGGGGCGGCTACGAGCAGTACTTC.

V usage is TRBV10-2 and J usage is TRBJ2-7; 9 bases line up with TRBD2. CDR3 size: 13 residues. J gave up 1 base and V 7 bases, and 2 bases lay outside the gene matches. The V gene's germline CDR1 is WSHSY and CDR2 SAAADI. CDR3 in amino acids: CASISGGSYEQYF. CDR3 nucleotides: TGCGCCAGCATAAGCGGGGGGTCCTACGAGCAGTACTTC.

V is TRBV6-5 and J is TRBJ1-2, with no clear D. From germline, CDR1 is MNHEY and CDR2 SVGAGI. Trimming took off 5 bases at V and 0 bases at J, with 13 bases between the two ends. This CDR3 has 15 residues. This CDR3 reads CASSPRQVANYGYTF. CDR3 sequence (DNA): TGTGCCAGCAGTCCCCGGCAGGTAGCTAACTATGGCTACACCTTC.

V is TRBV11-2 and J is TRBJ2-1; 7 nucleotides agree with TRBD1. This CDR3 comprises 15 residues. Germline V gene data show CDR1 as SGHAT and CDR2 as FQNNGV. V shed 2 bases and J 4 bases; nucleotides not matched to a gene: 5. The chain's CDR3 is CASSLSGTEYNEQFF. The CDR3 DNA follows: TGTGCCAGCAGCTTATCCGGGACAGAATACAATGAGCAGTTCTTC.

DNA for the CDR3: TGTGCCATCAGCCGACAGATTTCGAACACTGAAGCTTTCTTT. Translated, it gives CAISRQISNTEAFF. The genes are TRBV10-3 and TRBJ1-1, with D possibly TRBD1 on 5 matching bases. The CDR3 contains 14 residues. V was shortened by 6 bases and J by 1 base, with 12 bases between the two germline ends. CDR1 and CDR2 from the germline V gene are ENHRY and SYGVKD.

This chain uses TRBV5-1 with TRBJ1-2; TRBD1 aligns across 12 bases. V gave up 3 bases and J gave up 8 bases; unmatched junction bases: 5. From germline, CDR1 is SGHRS and CDR2 YFSETQ. The CDR3 totals 14 residues. The CDR3 reads CASSSPGQGAGYTF. In DNA, the CDR3 is TGCGCCAGCAGCTCCCCGGGACAGGGGGCCGGCTACACCTTC.

This clone has just one count. This chain joins TRBV27 and TRBJ1-2; 9 bases map to TRBD1. V was pared by 2 bases and J by 4 bases, with 5 bases of the junction left unmatched. Germline V gene sequence: CDR1 MNHEY, CDR2 SMNVEV (reference sequence). There are 15 residues in the CDR3. The CDR3 is CASSLQGQGSYGYTF. The CDR3 region has the DNA TGTGCCAGCAGTTTACAGGGACAGGGATCCTATGGCTACACCTTC.

The CDR3 nucleotides read TGTGCCAGCTCACCAGGAGACTTGGGAAAACTGTTTTTT. This sequence encodes CASSPGDLGKLFF. The chain links TRBV18 to TRBJ1-4, with unresolved D. The V end was cut by 2 bases, the J end by 10 bases, with 11 bases between. The CDR3 has 13 amino acids. In germline, CDR1 is KGHSH, CDR2 LQKENI.

V and J are TRBV18 and TRBJ2-7; 7 bases match TRBD2. The V segment lost 2 bases and the J segment 2 bases; nucleotides outside the gene matches: 6. This CDR3 spans 15 amino acids. Germline CDR1 reads KGHSH; CDR2 reads LQKENI. CDR3 bases: TGTGCCAGCTCACCAGGGACTACCTTAACCTACGAGCAGTACTTC. Translated, it gives CASSPGTTLTYEQYF. Based on the CDR3 plus reference TRBV18 and TRBJ2-7, the full variable domain is NAGVMQNPRHLVRRRGQEARLRCSPMKGHSHVYWYRQLPEEGLKFMVYLQKENIIDESGMPKERFSAEFPKEGPSILRIQQVVRGDSAAYFCASSPGTTLTYEQYFGPGTRLTVT.

V usage is TRBV14 and J usage is TRBJ2-1; D is perhaps TRBD2 (5 bases). V was trimmed by 1 base and J by 10 bases, leaving 8 bases between them. The CDR3 sequence is 12 residues long. Germline values: CDR1 SGHDN, CDR2 FVKESK. CDR3 region: CASSQGQREQFF. The CDR3 bases are TGTGCCAGCAGCCAAGGTCAGCGGGAGCAGTTCTTC.

Of note for this clone: The sample holds other DNA sequences that translate to the same CDR3. This chain uses TRBV9 with TRBJ1-6; D perhaps matches TRBD1 (5 bases). Trimming took off 0 bases at V and 4 bases at J, with 8 bases between the two ends. The CDR3 runs 15 residues. CDR1 SGDLS and CDR2 YYNGEE come from the germline V gene. CDR3 nucleotide sequence: TGTGCCAGCAGCGTAGCGGGGGGGTATAATTCACCCCTCCACTTT. This codes for CASSVAGGYNSPLHF. Together with reference TRBV9 and TRBJ1-6, the CDR3 gives the full variable domain: DSGVTQTPKHLITATGQRVTLRCSPRSGDLSVYWYQQSLDQGLQFLIQYYNGEERAKGNILERFSAQQFPDLHSELNLSSLELGDSALYFCASSVAGGYNSPLHFGNGTRLTVT.

V usage is TRBV28 and J usage is TRBJ2-7; a possible D gene is TRBD1 (5 bases). CDR1 and CDR2 from the germline V gene are MDHEN and SYDVKM. The CDR3 is 14 amino acids. Trimming removed 5 bases at V and 2 bases at J, with 13 bases between. CDR3 nucleotide sequence: TGTGCCAGCAGTACCCTTGTGGACACCTACGAGCAGTACTTC. Encoded protein: CASSTLVDTYEQYF.

The chain combines TRBV6-5 with TRBJ2-5; D is perhaps TRBD2 (7 bases). There are 15 residues in the CDR3. V lost 7 bases and J lost 5, with 20 bases in between. The V gene's germline CDR1 is MNHEY and CDR2 SVGAGI. CDR3 protein: CASTLRGGREETQYF. The CDR3 DNA sequence: TGTGCCAGCACCTTGAGGGGGGGACGCGAGGAGACCCAGTACTTC.

The J gene is TRBJ1-2, the V gene TRBV5-4; 7 nucleotides match TRBD1. J gave up 0 bases and V 4 bases, and 9 bases lay outside the gene matches. Germline assignment: CDR1 SGHNT and CDR2 YYREEE (reference sequence). This CDR3 is built from 16 residues. This chain's CDR3 is CASSSRDSHPNYGYTF. Written as DNA, the CDR3 is TGTGCCAGCAGCAGCCGGGACAGTCATCCTAACTATGGCTACACCTTC.

This chain joins TRBV7-9 and TRBJ1-1; D gene ambiguous. The CDR3 is made up of 11 amino acids. With 4 bases removed from V and 8 bases from J, the gap between germline ends came to 8 bases. CDR1 SEHNR and CDR2 FQNEAQ come from the germline V gene (reference sequence). CDR3 sequence (DNA): TGTGCCAGCAGCTCACCTACGGAAGCTTTCTTT. This codes for CASSSPTEAFF.